This entry lists 15 T cell receptor beta chains sequenced from one sample in a study of T and B cells in COVID-19 patients. TRB rearrangements were amplified by multiplex PCR with BIOMED2 TRB-A/B primers. TCRdb reanalysed the multiplex PCR reads using MiXCR and keeps one entry per CDR3 protein. The sample includes tens of thousands of distinct CDR3 sequences, less than 30% of them seen just once. Blood genomic DNA input for TRB amplification was roughly 220-500 ng. The sample was blood. Every receptor here comes from a human donor who had recovered from COVID-19.

This clonotype was picked up a small number of times. The rearrangement joins TRBV6-6 to TRBJ1-4; 9 bases are a match to TRBD1. The CDR3 covers 16 residues. V was clipped by 5 bases and J by 2 bases; unmatched bases: 6. Per germline, CDR1 MNHNY and CDR2 SVGAGI (reference sequence). This CDR3 is CASSTYGQGTNEKLFF. CDR3 nucleotide sequence: TGTGCCAGCAGTACATATGGACAGGGGACTAATGAAAAACTGTTTTTT.

The genes are TRBV20-1 and TRBJ2-3, with 10 bases aligning to TRBD2. The CDR3 extends over 15 amino acids. In germline, CDR1 is DFQATT, CDR2 SNEGSKA (reference sequence). V was clipped by 1 base and J by 2 bases; unmatched bases: 3. DNA for the CDR3: TGCAGTGCTAGAGTTAGCGGGAGGATCACAGATACGCAGTATTTT. As protein: CSARVSGRITDTQYF.

This clonotype came up a few times. The CDR3 protein is CASRNWGGGEQYF. The DNA for the CDR3 is TGTGCCAGTAGAAATTGGGGGGGGGGCGAGCAGTACTTC. This chain uses TRBV19 with TRBJ2-7; 7 bases map to TRBD2. Looked up from germline, CDR1 is LNHDA and CDR2 is SQIVND (reference sequence). The CDR3 extends over 13 amino acids. The V gene end was trimmed by 6 bases and the J gene end by 6 bases; junction bases not matched to a gene: 8.

V usage is TRBV5-4 and J usage is TRBJ1-2; 7 nucleotides line up with TRBD1. After removal of 2 bases from V and 2 bases from J, the junction contained 9 bases not matched to a gene. The CDR3 length is 16 residues. Germline-derived CDR1 and CDR2 are SGHNT and YYREEE (reference sequence). In nucleotides, the CDR3 is TGTGCCAGCAGCTTAGCGGGACAGCTGGGGAACTATGGCTACACCTTC. Protein: CASSLAGQLGNYGYTF.

As for this clonotype: One end of the junction fails to match germline, which may point to a read error. The J gene is TRBJ1-2, the V gene TRBV6-5, with D uncertain. CDR1 MNHEY and CDR2 SVGAGI come from the germline V gene. The CDR3 sequence is 14 residues long. CDR3 in amino acids: CAISEIELTYGYTF. The CDR3 region has the DNA TGTGCCATCAGTGAGATCGAATTAACTTATGGCTACACCTTC.

This clonotype came up a few times. J is TRBJ1-4 and V is TRBV5-4; 9 positions agree with TRBD1. In germline, CDR1 is SGHNT, CDR2 YYREEE (reference sequence). V shed 4 bases and J 7 bases; nucleotides not matched to a gene: 2. The CDR3 runs to 13 residues. The CDR3 here is CASSRQGGEKLFF. The CDR3 DNA reads TGTGCCAGCAGCCGACAGGGGGGTGAAAAACTGTTTTTT. The complete variable domain, with remaining parts taken from reference TRBV5-4 and TRBJ1-4, reads ETGVTQSPTHLIKTRGQQVTLRCSSQSGHNTVSWYQQALGQGPQFIFQYYREEENGRGNFPPRFSGLQFPNYSSELNVNALELDDSALYLCASSRQGGEKLFFGSGTQLSVL.

The table lists this clonotype with a few counts. The J gene is TRBJ2-7, the V gene TRBV12-3 or TRBV12-4; D perhaps matches TRBD2 (6 bases). This CDR3 is 13 amino acids long. V was clipped by 6 bases and J by 0 bases, with 9 bases between them. The chain's CDR3 is CASSRDSSYEQYF. The CDR3 region has the DNA TGTGCCAGCAGCCGGGACTCCTCCTACGAGCAGTACTTC.

In its sample, this clonotype was seen a few times. The chain employs TRBV30 and TRBJ2-7; 12 bases line up with TRBD2. This CDR3 contains 13 residues. The germline CDR1 and CDR2 sequences are GTSNPN and SVGIG (reference sequence). The junction had 4 bases not matched to a gene; V was cut back by 4 bases and J by 6 bases. In DNA form, the CDR3 reads TGTGCCTGGACTAGCGGGGGGGCCCTCGAGCAGTACTTC. Amino acids: CAWTSGGALEQYF.

This clonotype has a handful of counts. The chain uses TRBV6-1 and TRBJ1-2; D gene uncertain. V lost 7 bases and J lost 11, with 20 bases in between. The CDR3 length is 13 residues. Germline values: CDR1 MNHNS, CDR2 SASEGT. CDR3: CASTKRRAVGYTF. In nucleotides, the CDR3 is TGTGCCAGCACCAAAAGGAGGGCGGTTGGGTACACCTTC.

This clonotype is labeled as medium-sized. This chain joins TRBV19 and TRBJ2-2, with TRBD1 matching 10 bases. The germline V gene has CDR1 LNHDA and CDR2 SQIVND (reference sequence). The CDR3 consists of 15 residues. The V gene end was trimmed by 5 bases and the J gene end by 3 bases; junction bases not matched to a gene: 3. The CDR3 bases are TGTGCCAGTAGTCCCGGGACAGGGGACACCGGGGAGCTGTTTTTT. The encoded protein is CASSPGTGDTGELFF.

This clonotype qualifies as medium-sized. The CDR3 DNA reads as TGCAGCGCAAGTCATGGGAGCAATCAGCCCCAGCATTTT. Translated, it gives CSASHGSNQPQHF. This sequence joins TRBV29-1 and TRBJ1-5; D is uncertain. This CDR3 is 13 amino acids long. Germline V gives CDR1 SQVTM, CDR2 ANQGSEA. V lost 7 bases, J lost 1 base, and 11 bases lay in between.

By sample fraction, this clonotype is large. The chain employs TRBV29-1 and TRBJ1-2, with TRBD1 matching 11 bases. The CDR3 runs to 16 residues. The germline V gene has CDR1 SQVTM and CDR2 ANQGSEA. The ends lost 1 base at V and 6 bases at J; junction bases unmatched: 10. DNA for the CDR3: TGCAGCGTTGAAGCTCGGACAGGGGGCGCCATGAATGGCTACACCTTC. This gives the protein CSVEARTGGAMNGYTF. The full variable domain, rest sourced from reference TRBV29-1 and TRBJ1-2, is SAVISQKPSRDICQRGTSLTIQCQVDSQVTMMFWYRQQPGQSLTLIATANQGSEATYESGFVIDKFPISRPNLTFSTLTVSNMSPEDSSIYLCSVEARTGGAMNGYTFGSGTRLTVV.

This clonotype rates as medium-sized. This rearrangement joins TRBV30 to TRBJ2-1; 7 bases match TRBD1. Germline CDR1 GTSNPN, CDR2 SVGIG (reference sequence). V shed 2 bases and J 5 bases; nucleotides not matched to a gene: 12. CDR3 length: 16 residues. The CDR3 coding sequence is TGTGCCTGGAGTACACTGGGACAGTGGATGGACAATGAGCAGTTCTTC. Its protein is CAWSTLGQWMDNEQFF.

In its sample, this clonotype is medium-sized. The chain combines TRBV29-1 with TRBJ2-1; 10 nucleotides agree with TRBD2. The ends lost 2 bases at V and 3 bases at J; junction bases unmatched: 4. The CDR3 is 15 amino acids. Germline V gene data show CDR1 as SQVTM and CDR2 as ANQGSEA. DNA for the CDR3: TGCAGCGTTGAAATACTAGCGGGGTTCTACAATGAGCAGTTCTTC. Translation: CSVEILAGFYNEQFF.

This clonotype has just a few counts. The chain uses TRBV30 and TRBJ1-1; the D is unclear. The V end lost 3 bases, the J end lost 1 base, and 6 bases lay between the germline ends. The CDR3 consists of 12 residues. Germline-derived CDR1 and CDR2 are GTSNPN and SVGIG (reference sequence). For the CDR3, the DNA is TGTGCCTGGAGGGGGAAGAACACTGAAGCTTTCTTT. Its protein is CAWRGKNTEAFF.